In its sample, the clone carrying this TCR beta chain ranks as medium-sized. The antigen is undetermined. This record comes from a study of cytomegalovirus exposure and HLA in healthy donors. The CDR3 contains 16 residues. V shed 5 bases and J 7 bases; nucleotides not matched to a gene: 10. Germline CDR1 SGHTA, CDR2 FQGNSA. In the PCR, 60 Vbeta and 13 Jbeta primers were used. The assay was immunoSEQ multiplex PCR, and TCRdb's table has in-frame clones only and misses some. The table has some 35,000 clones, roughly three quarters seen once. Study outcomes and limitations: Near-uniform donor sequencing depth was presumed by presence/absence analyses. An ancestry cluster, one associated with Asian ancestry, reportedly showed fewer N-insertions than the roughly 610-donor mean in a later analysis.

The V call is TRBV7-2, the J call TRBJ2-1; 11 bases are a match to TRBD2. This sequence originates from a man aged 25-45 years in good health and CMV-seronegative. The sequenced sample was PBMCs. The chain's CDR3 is CASSPRGTSGANEQFF. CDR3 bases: TGTGCCAGCAGCCCGAGAGGGACTAGCGGTGCGAATGAGCAGTTCTTC.